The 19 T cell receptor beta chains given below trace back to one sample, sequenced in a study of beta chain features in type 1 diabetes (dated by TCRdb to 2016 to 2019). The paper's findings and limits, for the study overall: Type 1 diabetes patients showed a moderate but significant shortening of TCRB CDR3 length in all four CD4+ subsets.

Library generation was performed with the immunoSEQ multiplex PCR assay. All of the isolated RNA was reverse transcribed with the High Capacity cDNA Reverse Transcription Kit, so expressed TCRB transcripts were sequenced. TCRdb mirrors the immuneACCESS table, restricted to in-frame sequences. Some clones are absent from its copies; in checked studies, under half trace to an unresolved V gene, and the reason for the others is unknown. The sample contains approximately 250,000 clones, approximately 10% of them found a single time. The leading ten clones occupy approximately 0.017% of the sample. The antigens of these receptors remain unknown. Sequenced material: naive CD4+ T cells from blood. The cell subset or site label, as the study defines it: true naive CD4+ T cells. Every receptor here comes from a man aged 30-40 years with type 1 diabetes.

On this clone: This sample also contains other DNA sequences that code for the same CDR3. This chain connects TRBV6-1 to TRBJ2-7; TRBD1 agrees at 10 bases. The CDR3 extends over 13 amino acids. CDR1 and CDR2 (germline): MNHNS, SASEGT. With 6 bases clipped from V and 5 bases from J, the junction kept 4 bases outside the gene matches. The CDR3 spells CASRRQGANEQYF. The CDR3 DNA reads TGTGCCAGCAGGAGACAGGGGGCGAACGAGCAGTACTTC.

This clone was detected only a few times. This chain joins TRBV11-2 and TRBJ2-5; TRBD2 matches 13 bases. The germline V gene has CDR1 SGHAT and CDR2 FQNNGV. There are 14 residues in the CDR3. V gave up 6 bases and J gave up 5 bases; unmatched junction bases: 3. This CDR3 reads CASSPTSGGETQYF. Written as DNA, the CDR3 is TGTGCCAGCAGTCCGACTAGCGGGGGGGAGACCCAGTACTTC. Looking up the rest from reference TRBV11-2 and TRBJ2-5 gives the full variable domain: EAGVAQSPRYKIIEKRQSVAFWCNPISGHATLYWYQQILGQGPKLLIQFQNNGVVDDSQLPKDRFSAERLKGVDSTLKIQPAKLEDSAVYLCASSPTSGGETQYFGPGTRLLVL.

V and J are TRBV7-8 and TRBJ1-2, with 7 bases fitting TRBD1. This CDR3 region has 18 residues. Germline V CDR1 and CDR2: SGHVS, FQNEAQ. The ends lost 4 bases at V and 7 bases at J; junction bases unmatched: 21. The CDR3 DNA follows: TGTGCCAGCAGCTCCCACCGTGGGACAGCGGACTACGCTAGTGGCTACACCTTC. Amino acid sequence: CASSSHRGTADYASGYTF.

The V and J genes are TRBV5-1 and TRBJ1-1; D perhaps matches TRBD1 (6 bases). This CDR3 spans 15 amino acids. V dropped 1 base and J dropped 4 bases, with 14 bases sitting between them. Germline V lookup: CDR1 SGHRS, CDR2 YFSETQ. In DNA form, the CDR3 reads TGCGCCAGCAGCTTGACCGGACAGAGTTCCACTGAAGCTTTCTTT. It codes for CASSLTGQSSTEAFF.

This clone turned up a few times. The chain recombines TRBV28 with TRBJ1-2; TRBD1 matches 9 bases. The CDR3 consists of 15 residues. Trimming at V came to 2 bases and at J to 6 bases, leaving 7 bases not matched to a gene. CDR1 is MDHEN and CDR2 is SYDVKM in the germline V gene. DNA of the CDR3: TGTGCCAGCAGTTTAGCCCTGGGACAGGGAAATGGCTACACCTTC. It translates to CASSLALGQGNGYTF.

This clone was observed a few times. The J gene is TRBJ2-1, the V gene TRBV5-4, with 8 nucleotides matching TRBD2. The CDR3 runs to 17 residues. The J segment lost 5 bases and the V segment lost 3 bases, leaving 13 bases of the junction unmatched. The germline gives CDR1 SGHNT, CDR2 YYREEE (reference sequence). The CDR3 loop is CASSSALRSGGNNEQFF. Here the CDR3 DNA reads TGTGCCAGCAGCTCCGCTCTCCGGAGCGGGGGTAACAATGAGCAGTTCTTC. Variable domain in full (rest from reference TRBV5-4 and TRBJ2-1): ETGVTQSPTHLIKTRGQQVTLRCSSQSGHNTVSWYQQALGQGPQFIFQYYREEENGRGNFPPRFSGLQFPNYSSELNVNALELDDSALYLCASSSALRSGGNNEQFFGPGTRLTVL.

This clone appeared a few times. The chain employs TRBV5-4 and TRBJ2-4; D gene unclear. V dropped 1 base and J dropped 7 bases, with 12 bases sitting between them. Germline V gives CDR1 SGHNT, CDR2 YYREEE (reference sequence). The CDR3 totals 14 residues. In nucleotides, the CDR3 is TGTGCCAGCAGCTTGAATCCGGAACAGAACATTCAGTACTTC. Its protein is CASSLNPEQNIQYF.

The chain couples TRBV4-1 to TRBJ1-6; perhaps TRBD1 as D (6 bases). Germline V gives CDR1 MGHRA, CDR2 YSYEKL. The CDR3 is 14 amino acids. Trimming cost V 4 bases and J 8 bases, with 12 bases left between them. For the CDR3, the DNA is TGCGCCAGCAGCCGACCCGGACAGCATTCACCCCTCCACTTT. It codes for CASSRPGQHSPLHF.

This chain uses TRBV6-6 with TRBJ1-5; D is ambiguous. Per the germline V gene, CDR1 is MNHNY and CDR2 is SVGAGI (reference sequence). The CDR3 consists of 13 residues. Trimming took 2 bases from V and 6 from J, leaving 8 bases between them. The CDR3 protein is CASSYTSGQPQHF. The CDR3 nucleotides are TGTGCCAGCAGTTACACTTCAGGTCAGCCCCAGCATTTT.

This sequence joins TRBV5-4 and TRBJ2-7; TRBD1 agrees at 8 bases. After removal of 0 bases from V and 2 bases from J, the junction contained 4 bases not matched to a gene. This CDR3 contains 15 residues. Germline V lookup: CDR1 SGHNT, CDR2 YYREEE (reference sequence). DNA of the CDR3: TGTGCCAGCAGCTTGGGGACAGGGTTAGCCTACGAGCAGTACTTC. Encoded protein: CASSLGTGLAYEQYF.

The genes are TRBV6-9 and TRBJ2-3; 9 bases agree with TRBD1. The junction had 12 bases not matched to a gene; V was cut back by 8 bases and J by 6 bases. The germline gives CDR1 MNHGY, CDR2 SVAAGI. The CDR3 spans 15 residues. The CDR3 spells CASHDDRTGEDTQYF. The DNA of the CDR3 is TGTGCCAGCCACGATGATCGGACAGGGGAGGATACGCAGTATTTT.

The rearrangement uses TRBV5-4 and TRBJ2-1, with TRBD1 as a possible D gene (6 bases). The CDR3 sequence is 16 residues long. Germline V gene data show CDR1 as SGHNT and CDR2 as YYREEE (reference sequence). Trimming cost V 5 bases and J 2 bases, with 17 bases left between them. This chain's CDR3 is CASSLGGGAPYNEQFF. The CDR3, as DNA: TGTGCCAGCAGTTTAGGGGGTGGGGCCCCCTACAATGAGCAGTTCTTC.

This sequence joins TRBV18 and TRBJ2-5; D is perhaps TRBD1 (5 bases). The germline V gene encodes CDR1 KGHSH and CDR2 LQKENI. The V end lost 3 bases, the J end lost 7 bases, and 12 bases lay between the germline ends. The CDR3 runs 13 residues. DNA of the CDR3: TGTGCCAGCTCACCGCGGCAGCAGGGGACCCAGTACTTC. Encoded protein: CASSPRQQGTQYF.

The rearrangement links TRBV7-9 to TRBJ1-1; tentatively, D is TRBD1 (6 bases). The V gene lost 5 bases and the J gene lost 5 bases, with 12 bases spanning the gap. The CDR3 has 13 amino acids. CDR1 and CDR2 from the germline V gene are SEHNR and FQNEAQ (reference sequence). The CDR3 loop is CASSRQAGTEAFF. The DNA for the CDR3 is TGTGCCAGCAGCCGACAGGCTGGAACTGAAGCTTTCTTT.

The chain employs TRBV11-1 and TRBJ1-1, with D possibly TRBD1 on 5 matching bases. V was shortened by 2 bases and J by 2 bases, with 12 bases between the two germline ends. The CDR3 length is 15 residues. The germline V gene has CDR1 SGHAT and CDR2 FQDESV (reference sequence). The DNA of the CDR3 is TGTGCCAGCAGCTTAAATGGACAAACAAACACTGAAGCTTTCTTT. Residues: CASSLNGQTNTEAFF. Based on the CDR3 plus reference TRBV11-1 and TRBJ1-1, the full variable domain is EAEVAQSPRYKITEKSQAVAFWCDPISGHATLYWYRQILGQGPELLVQFQDESVVDDSQLPKDRFSAERLKGVDSTLKIQPAELGDSAMYLCASSLNGQTNTEAFFGQGTRLTVV.

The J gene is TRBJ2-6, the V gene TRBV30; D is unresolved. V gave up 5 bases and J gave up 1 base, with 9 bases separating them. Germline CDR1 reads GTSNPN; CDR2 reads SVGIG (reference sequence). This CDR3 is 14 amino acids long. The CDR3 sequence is CAWSGGSGANVLTF. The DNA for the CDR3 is TGTGCCTGGTCTGGCGGTTCTGGGGCCAACGTCCTGACTTTC. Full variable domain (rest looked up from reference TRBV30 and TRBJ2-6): SQTIHQWPATLVQPVGSPLSLECTVEGTSNPNLYWYRQAAGRGLQLLFYSVGIGQISSEVPQNLSASRPQDRQFILSSKKLLLSDSGFYLCAWSGGSGANVLTFGAGSRLTVL.

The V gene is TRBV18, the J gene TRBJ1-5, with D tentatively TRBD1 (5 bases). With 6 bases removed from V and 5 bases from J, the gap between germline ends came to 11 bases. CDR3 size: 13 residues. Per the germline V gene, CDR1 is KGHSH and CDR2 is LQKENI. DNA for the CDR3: TGTGCCAGCTCGGAGGGACGGGATCAGCCCCAGCATTTT. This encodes CASSEGRDQPQHF.

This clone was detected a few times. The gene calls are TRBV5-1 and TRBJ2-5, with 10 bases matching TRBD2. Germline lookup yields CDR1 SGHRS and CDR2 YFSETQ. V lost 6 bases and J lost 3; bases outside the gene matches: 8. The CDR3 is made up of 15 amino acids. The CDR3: CASTPGLAEKETQYF. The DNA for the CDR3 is TGCGCCAGCACCCCTGGACTAGCGGAGAAAGAGACCCAGTACTTC. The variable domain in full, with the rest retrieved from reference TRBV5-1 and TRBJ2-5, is KAGVTQTPRYLIKTRGQQVTLSCSPISGHRSVSWYQQTPGQGLQFLFEYFSETQRNKGNFPGRFSGRQFSNSRSEMNVSTLELGDSALYLCASTPGLAEKETQYFGPGTRLLVL.

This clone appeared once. CDR3 sequence (DNA): TGTGCCAGCAGCTTAGATAGGAGTCAGCCCCAGCATTTT. It yields the protein CASSLDRSQPQHF. The genes are TRBV7-2 and TRBJ1-5; D unresolved. The V gene's germline CDR1 is SGHTA and CDR2 FQGNSA. The CDR3 extends over 13 amino acids. Trimming took 1 base from V and 6 from J, leaving 7 bases between them.